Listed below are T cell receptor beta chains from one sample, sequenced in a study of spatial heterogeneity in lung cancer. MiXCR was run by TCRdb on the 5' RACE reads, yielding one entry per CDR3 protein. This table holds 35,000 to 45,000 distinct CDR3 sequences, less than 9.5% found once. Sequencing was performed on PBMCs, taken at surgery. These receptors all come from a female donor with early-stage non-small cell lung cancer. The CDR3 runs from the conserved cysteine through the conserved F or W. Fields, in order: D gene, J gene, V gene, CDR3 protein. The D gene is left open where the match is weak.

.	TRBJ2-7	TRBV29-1	CSREREHEQYF
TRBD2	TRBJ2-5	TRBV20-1	CSARGPSGGGETQYF
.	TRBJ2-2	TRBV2	CASSEGRSAPGELFF
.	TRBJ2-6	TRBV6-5	CASTLGSGANVLTF
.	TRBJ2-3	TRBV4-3	CASSQAGTDTQYF
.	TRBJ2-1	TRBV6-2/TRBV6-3	CASSYPGPREQFF
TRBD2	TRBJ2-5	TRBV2	CASSRTSGGQETQYF
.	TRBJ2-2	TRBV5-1	CASRATNTGELFF
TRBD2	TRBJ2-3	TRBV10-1	CASSAAETSATDTQYF
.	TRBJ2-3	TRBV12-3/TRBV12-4	CASSPQGGRGTDTQYF
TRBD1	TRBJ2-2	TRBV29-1	CSGDRGNTGELFF
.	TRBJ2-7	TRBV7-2	CASSLGAREQYF
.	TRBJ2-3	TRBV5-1	CASSLGLGVRTDTQYF
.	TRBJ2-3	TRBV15	CATSRAALADTQYF
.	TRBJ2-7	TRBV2	CASSELGRNSYEQYF
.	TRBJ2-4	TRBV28	CASRGTFKNIQYF
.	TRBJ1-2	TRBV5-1	CASSSVGHLFTEAYF
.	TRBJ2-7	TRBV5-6	CASSQVGGASYEQYF
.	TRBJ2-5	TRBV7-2	CASSLVWGTYETQYF
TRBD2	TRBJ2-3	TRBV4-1	CASSQDPAGGKDTQYF
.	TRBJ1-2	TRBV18	CASSLSGGDYGYTF
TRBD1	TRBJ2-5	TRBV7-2	CASSAKLTGGRETQYF
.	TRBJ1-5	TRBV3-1	CASSPVPGGDQPQHF
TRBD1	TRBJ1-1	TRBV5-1	CASSLFMDRSSPEAFF
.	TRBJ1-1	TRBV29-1	CSVGSGGEAFF
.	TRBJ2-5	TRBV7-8	CASSQMGPGETQYF
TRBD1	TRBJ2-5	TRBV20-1	CSAREGQGAMETQYF
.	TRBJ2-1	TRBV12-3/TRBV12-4	CASSPRSRNEQFF
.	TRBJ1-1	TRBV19	CASSIFGSQNTEAFF
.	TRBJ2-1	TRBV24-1	CATSDPGRSYNEQFF
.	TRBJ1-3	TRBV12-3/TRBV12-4	CASSPDTRSGNTIYF
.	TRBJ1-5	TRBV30	CAWSTGTNINQPQHF
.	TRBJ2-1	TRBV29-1	CSVADVSSYNEQFF
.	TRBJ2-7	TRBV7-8	CATLQPDSYEQYF
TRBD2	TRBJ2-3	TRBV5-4	CASSRTSGGLTDTQYF
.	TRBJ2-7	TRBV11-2	CASSLGPVVSYEQYF
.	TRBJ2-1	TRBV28	CASSLASGLNEQFF
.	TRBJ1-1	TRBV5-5	CASSLRGQGTNTEAFF
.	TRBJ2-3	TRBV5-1	CASSLAGRGAYTTSTDTQYF
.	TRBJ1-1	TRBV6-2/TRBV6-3	CASSYQSKAQSFRGQNTEAFF
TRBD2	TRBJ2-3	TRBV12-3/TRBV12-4	CASSFGLAGAPDTQYF
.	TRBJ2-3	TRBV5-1	CASSSSDSTDTQYF
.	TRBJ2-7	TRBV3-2	CASSQDLPHEQYF
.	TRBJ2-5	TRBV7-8	CASSFVGLLGQETQYF
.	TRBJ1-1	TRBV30	CAWSFPLGQGNTEAFF
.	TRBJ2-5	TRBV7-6	CASSLGGRWSNLQETQYF
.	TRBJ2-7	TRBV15	CATSRDQGSSYEQYF
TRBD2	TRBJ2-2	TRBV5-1	CASSLIPSGEGELFF
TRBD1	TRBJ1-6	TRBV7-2	CASSLEGGFDNSPLHF
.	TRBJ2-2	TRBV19	CATLRDSRGPGELFF
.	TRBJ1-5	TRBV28	CASSLFLQGVRPQHF
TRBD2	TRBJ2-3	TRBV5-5	CASSRRSLAATDTQYF
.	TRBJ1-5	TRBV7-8	CASSLRGADQPQHF
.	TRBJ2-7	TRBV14	CASSQEDLGFYEQYF
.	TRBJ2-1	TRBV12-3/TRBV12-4	CASSLLWGLYNEQFF
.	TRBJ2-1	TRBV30	CAWSVYRVRNEQFF
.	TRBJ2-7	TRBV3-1	CASSQLGELYF
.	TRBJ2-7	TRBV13	CASSTGSSYEQYF
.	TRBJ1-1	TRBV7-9	CASSYNPITEAFF
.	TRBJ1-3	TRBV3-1	CASSQVSGLSGNTIYF